The 8 T cell receptor beta chains listed next were all sequenced from one sample in a study of regulatory T cells in long-lasting Graves disease. Both iRepertoire HTBI primers and Arm-PCR of CDR3 regions were used to build the TCR beta libraries. In TCRdb, the multiplex PCR reads were re-called with MiXCR into one record per CDR3 protein. The sample records a few hundred thousand distinct CDR3 sequences, around 24% being singletons. The time point: persistent/refractory GD, antithyroid drugs over 5 years with positive TRAb. PBMC RNA served as the TCR library source. Sample: peripheral blood mononuclear cells (PBMCs), taken when the disease was refractory, from a patient treated with antithyroid drugs. These receptors were collected from a female donor with Graves disease.

The V call is TRBV4-1, the J call TRBJ2-5; either TRBD1 or TRBD2 may supply D (5 bases each). Germline CDR1 MGHRA, CDR2 YSYEKL. The CDR3 length is 16 residues. Trimming took 1 base from V and 4 from J, leaving 16 bases between them. The CDR3 DNA sequence: TGCGCCAGCAGCCAAGTGTTTCGGGGACCGATAGAGACCCAGTACTTC. Its translation is CASSQVFRGPIETQYF.

The rearrangement joins TRBV20-1 to TRBJ2-1; 7 nucleotides agree with TRBD1. The germline V gene has CDR1 DFQATT and CDR2 SNEGSKA (reference sequence). V gave up 3 bases and J gave up 14 bases; unmatched junction bases: 10. The CDR3 has 12 residues. The CDR3 is CSASTQGQVEFF. CDR3 sequence (DNA): TGCAGTGCTAGTACCCAAGGACAGGTCGAGTTCTTC.

V and J are TRBV19 and TRBJ1-2; no reliable D call. The germline V and J ends were trimmed by 0 bases and 4 bases, with 6 bases remaining between them. CDR1 is LNHDA, CDR2 SQIVND, per germline (reference sequence). The CDR3 is 13 amino acids. Here the CDR3 reads CASSIEAGYGYTF. CDR3 nucleotide sequence: TGTGCCAGTAGTATAGAGGCCGGCTATGGCTACACCTTC.

The rearrangement joins TRBV3-1 to TRBJ2-1; TRBD1 matches at 12 bases. V was clipped by 1 base and J by 8 bases; unmatched bases: 3. There are 15 residues in the CDR3. Germline CDR1 LGHDT, CDR2 YNNKEL (reference sequence). CDR3 residues: CASSQAGTGGHEQFF. The CDR3, as DNA: TGTGCCAGCAGCCAAGCCGGGACAGGGGGCCATGAGCAGTTCTTC.

The chain links TRBV18 to TRBJ1-5; D unresolved. V lost 4 bases, J lost 1 base, and 11 bases lay in between. In germline, CDR1 is KGHSH, CDR2 LQKENI. CDR3 length: 15 amino acids. Here the CDR3 DNA reads TGTGCCAGCTCACAATCATCCCCAAGCAATCAGCCCCAGCATTTT. Translated: CASSQSSPSNQPQHF.

This rearrangement joins TRBV9 to TRBJ2-2; unclear D gene. Germline V CDR1 and CDR2: SGDLS, YYNGEE. CDR3 length: 12 residues. V shed 0 bases and J shed 3 bases, with 0 bases lying between them. CDR3 residues: CASSVDTGELFF. DNA for the CDR3: TGTGCCAGCAGCGTAGACACCGGGGAGCTGTTTTTT.

This clonotype was observed a few times. The V call is TRBV7-2, the J call TRBJ2-7; D is possibly TRBD2 (6 bases). The CDR3 covers 15 residues. The germline gives CDR1 SGHTA, CDR2 FQGNSA. V was clipped by 0 bases and J by 4 bases, with 13 bases between them. CDR3 sequence: CASSLAAGKRYEQYF. The CDR3 DNA is TGTGCCAGCAGCTTAGCGGCGGGAAAGAGGTACGAGCAGTACTTC.

As concerns this clonotype: Sequence at one end of the junction differs from germline and may be a read error. The gene calls are TRBV29-1 and TRBJ1-2; D is ambiguous. Germline V gene sequence: CDR1 SQVTM, CDR2 ANQGSEA. The CDR3 length is 15 residues. The CDR3: CSVEISELANYGNTF. DNA of the CDR3: TGCAGCGTTGAAATCTCGGAGTTAGCTAACTATGGCAACACCTTC.